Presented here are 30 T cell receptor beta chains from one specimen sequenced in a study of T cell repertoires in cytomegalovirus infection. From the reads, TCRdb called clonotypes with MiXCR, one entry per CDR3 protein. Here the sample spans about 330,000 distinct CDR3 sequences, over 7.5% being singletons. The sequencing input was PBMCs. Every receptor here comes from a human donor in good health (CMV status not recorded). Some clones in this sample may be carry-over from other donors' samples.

CDR3 nucleotide sequence: TGTGCCAGCAGTTTCGGCGGTTGGGAGCAGTTCTTC. Its translation is CASSFGGWEQFF. The J gene is TRBJ2-1, the V gene TRBV27, with D uncertain. Trimming took off 3 bases at V and 10 bases at J, with 10 bases between the two ends. The CDR3 is 12 residues long. Germline-derived CDR1 and CDR2 are MNHEY and SMNVEV (reference sequence).

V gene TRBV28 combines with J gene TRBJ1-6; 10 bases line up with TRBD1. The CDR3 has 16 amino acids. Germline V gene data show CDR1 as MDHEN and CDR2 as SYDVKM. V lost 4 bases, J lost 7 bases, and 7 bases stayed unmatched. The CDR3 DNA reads TGTGCCAGCAGTTCTCGACGACAGGGGGCGAATTCACCCCTCCACTTT. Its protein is CASSSRRQGANSPLHF.

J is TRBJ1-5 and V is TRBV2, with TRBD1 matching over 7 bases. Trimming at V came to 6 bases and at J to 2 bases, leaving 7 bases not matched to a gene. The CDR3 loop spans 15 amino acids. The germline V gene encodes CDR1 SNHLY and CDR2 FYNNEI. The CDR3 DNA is TGTGCCAGCAGCGTGACAGGGAGTCGCAATCAGCCCCAGCATTTT. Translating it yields CASSVTGSRNQPQHF.

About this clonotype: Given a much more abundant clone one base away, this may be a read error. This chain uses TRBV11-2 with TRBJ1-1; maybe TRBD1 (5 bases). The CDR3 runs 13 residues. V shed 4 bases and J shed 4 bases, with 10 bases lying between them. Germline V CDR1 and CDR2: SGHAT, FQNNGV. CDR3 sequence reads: CASSYRSFTEAFF. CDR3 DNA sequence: TGTGCCAGCAGCTACAGGAGTTTCACTGAAGCTTTCTTT.

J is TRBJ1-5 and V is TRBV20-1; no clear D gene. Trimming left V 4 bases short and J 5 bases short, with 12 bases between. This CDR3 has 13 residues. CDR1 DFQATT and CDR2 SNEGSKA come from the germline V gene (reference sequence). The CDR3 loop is CSATDDEDQPQHF. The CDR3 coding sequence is TGCAGTGCTACGGACGACGAGGATCAGCCCCAGCATTTT.

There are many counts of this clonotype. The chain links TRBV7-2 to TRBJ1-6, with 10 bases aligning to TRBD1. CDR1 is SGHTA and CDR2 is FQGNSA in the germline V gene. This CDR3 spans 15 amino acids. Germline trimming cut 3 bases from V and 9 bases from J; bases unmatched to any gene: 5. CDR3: CASSLGQGSSSPLHF. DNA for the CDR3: TGTGCCAGCAGCTTGGGACAGGGGAGCAGTTCACCCCTCCACTTT. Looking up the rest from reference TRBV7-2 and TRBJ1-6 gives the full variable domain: GAGVSQSPSNKVTEKGKDVELRCDPISGHTALYWYRQSLGQGLEFLIYFQGNSAPDKSGLPSDRFSAERTGGSVSTLTIQRTQQEDSAVYLCASSLGQGSSSPLHFGNGTRLTVT.

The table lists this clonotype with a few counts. In DNA, the CDR3 is TGTGCCAGCAGCTTGTCGGCTTTCACAGATACGCAGTATTTT. Its protein product is CASSLSAFTDTQYF. The V and J genes are TRBV5-4 and TRBJ2-3; D is unclear. The germline V and J ends were trimmed by 1 base and 2 bases, with 8 bases remaining between them. Per the germline V gene, CDR1 is SGHNT and CDR2 is YYREEE (reference sequence). This CDR3 contains 14 residues.

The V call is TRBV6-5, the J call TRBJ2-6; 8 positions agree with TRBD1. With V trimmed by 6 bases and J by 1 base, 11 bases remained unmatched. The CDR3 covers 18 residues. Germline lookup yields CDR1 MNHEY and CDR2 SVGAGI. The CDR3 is CASRGRGTGLSGANVLTF. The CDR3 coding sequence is TGTGCCAGCAGGGGCCGTGGGACAGGCCTTTCTGGGGCCAACGTCCTGACTTTC.

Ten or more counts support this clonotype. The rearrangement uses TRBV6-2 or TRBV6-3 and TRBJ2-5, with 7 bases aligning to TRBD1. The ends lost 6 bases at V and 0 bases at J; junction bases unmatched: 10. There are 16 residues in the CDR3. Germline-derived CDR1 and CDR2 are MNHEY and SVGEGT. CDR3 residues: CASRNLKQGNQETQYF. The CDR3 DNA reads TGTGCCAGCAGAAACCTCAAACAGGGGAACCAAGAGACCCAGTACTTC.

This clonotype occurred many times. The CDR3 coding sequence is TGTGCCAGCAGCCCAGACAGGATTAGGGCTGGAAACACCATATATTTT. Protein: CASSPDRIRAGNTIYF. The gene calls are TRBV7-2 and TRBJ1-3; tentative D call: TRBD1 (6 bases). V lost 5 bases to trimming and J lost 2 bases, with 16 bases between them. Germline loops: CDR1 SGHTA, CDR2 FQGNSA. The CDR3 runs to 16 residues.

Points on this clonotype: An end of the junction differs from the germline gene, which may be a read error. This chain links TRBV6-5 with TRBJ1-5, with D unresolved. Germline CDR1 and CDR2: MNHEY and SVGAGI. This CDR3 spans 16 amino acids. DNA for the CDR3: TGTGTCAGCAGCCCACTCCTTACTCCGAGCAATCAGCCCCAGCATTTT. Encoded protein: CVSSPLLTPSNQPQHF.

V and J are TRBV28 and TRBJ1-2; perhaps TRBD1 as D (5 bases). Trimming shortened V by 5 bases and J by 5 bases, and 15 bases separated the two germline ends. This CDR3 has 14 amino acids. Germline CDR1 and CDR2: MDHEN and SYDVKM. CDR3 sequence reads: CASSLEPTGYGYTF. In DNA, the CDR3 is TGTGCCAGCAGTCTAGAACCAACAGGTTATGGCTACACCTTC.

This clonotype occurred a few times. CDR3 in DNA: TGCAGTGCCGAGCGGGGGGGTTACACCGGGGAGCTGTTTTTT. Residues: CSAERGGYTGELFF. The J gene is TRBJ2-2, the V gene TRBV20-1, with 10 bases aligning to TRBD2. The ends lost 6 bases at V and 3 bases at J; junction bases unmatched: 4. The CDR3 sequence is 14 residues long. In germline, CDR1 is DFQATT, CDR2 SNEGSKA (reference sequence).

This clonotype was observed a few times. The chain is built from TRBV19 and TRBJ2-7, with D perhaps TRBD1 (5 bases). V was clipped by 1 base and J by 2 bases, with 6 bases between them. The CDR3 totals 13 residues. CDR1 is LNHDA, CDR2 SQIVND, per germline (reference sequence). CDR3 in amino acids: CASSIGQPYEQYF. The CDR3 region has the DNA TGTGCCAGTAGTATAGGACAGCCCTACGAGCAGTACTTC.

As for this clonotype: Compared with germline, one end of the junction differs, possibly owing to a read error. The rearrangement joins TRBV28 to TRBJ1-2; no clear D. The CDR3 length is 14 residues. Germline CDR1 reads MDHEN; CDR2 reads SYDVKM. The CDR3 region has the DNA TGTGCCAGCAGTGGGTCCGCTATCCCCTATGACTACACCTTC. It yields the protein CASSGSAIPYDYTF.

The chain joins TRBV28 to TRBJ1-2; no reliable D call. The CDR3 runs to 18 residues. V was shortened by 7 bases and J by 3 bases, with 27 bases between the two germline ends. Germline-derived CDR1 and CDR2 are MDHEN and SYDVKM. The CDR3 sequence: CASTPLLVRPGIDYGYTF. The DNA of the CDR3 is TGTGCCAGCACCCCTTTATTAGTTCGACCGGGGATCGACTATGGCTACACCTTC.

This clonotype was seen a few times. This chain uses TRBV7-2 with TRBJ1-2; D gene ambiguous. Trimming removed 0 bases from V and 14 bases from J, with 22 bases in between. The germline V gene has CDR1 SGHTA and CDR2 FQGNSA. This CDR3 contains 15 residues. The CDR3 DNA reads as TGTGCCAGCAGCTTAGCCAGCCTAGTAATTATGGCTAGGACCTTC. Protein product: CASSLASLVIMARTF.

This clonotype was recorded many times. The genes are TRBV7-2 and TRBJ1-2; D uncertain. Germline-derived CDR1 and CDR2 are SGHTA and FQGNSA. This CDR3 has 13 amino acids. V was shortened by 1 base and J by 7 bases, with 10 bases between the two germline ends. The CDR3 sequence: CASSLEAMRGYTF. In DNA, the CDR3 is TGTGCCAGCAGCTTAGAGGCCATGCGTGGCTACACCTTC.

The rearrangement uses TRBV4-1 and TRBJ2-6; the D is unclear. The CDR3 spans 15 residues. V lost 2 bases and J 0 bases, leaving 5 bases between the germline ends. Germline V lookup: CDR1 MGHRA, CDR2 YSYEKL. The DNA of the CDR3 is TGCGCCAGCAGCCAAAGGTCCTCTGGGGCCAACGTCCTGACTTTC. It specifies CASSQRSSGANVLTF.

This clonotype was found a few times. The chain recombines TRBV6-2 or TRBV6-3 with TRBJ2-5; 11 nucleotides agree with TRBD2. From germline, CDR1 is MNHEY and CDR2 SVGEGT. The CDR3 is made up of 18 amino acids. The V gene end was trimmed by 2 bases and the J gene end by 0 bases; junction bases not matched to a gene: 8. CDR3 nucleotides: TGTGCCAGCAGTTACGAAGAGGGACTAGCGGAGTACCAAGAGACCCAGTACTTC. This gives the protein CASSYEEGLAEYQETQYF.

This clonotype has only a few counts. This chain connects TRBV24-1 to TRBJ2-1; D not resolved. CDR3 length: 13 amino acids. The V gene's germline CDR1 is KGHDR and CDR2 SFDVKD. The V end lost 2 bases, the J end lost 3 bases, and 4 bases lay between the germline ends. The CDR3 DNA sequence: TGTGCCACCAGTGATTCTTACTACAATGAGCAGTTCTTC. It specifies CATSDSYYNEQFF.

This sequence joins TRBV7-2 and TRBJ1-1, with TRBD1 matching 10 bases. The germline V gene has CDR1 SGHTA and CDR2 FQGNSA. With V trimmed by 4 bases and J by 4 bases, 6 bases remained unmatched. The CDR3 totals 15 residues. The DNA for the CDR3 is TGTGCCAGCAGCTCGCGGGGACAGGGGCCCACTGAAGCTTTCTTT. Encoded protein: CASSSRGQGPTEAFF. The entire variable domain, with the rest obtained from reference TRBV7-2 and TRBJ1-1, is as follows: GAGVSQSPSNKVTEKGKDVELRCDPISGHTALYWYRQSLGQGLEFLIYFQGNSAPDKSGLPSDRFSAERTGGSVSTLTIQRTQQEDSAVYLCASSSRGQGPTEAFFGQGTRLTVV.

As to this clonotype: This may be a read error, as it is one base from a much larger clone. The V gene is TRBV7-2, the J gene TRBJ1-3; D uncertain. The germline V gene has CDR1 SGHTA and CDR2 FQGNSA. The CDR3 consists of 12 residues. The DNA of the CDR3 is TGTGCCGGCAGCTTAGGGTCCAACACCATATATTTT. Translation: CAGSLGSNTIYF.

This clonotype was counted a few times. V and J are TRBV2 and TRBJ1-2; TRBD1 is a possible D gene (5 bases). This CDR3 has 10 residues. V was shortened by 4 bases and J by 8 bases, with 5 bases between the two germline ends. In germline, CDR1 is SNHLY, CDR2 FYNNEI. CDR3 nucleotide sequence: TGTGCCAGCAGTGGACAGGGCTACACCTTC. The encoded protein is CASSGQGYTF.

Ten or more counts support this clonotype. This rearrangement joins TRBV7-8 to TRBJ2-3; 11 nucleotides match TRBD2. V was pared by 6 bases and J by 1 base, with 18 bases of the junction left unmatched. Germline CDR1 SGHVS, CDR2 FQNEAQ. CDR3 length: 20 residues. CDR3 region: CASRPAGTSGEGTGTDTQYF. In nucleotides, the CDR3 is TGTGCCAGCAGACCAGCCGGGACTAGCGGAGAGGGGACTGGCACAGATACGCAGTATTTT.

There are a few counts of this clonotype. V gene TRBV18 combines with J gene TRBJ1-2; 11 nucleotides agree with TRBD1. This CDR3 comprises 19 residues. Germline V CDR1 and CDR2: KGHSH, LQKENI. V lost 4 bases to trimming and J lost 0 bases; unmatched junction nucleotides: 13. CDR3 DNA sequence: TGTGCCAGCTCACAACTTGGACAGGGGGCAATGAGAGCTAACTATGGCTACACCTTC. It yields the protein CASSQLGQGAMRANYGYTF. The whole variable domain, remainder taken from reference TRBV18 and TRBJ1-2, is NAGVMQNPRHLVRRRGQEARLRCSPMKGHSHVYWYRQLPEEGLKFMVYLQKENIIDESGMPKERFSAEFPKEGPSILRIQQVVRGDSAAYFCASSQLGQGAMRANYGYTFGSGTRLTVV.

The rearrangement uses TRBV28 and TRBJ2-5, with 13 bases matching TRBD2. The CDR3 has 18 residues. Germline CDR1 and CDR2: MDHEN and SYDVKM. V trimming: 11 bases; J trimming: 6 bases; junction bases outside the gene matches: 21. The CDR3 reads CASWSGTSGRARGKTQYF. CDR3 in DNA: TGTGCCTCCTGGTCGGGCACTAGCGGGAGGGCCCGGGGGAAGACCCAGTACTTC.

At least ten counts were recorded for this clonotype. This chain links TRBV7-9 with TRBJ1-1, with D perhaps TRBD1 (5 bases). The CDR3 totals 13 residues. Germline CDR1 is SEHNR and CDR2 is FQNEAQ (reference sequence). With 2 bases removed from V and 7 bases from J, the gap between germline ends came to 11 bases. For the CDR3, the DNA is TGTGCCAGCAGCTTATTAGGGGCGAGTGAAGCTTTCTTT. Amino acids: CASSLLGASEAFF.

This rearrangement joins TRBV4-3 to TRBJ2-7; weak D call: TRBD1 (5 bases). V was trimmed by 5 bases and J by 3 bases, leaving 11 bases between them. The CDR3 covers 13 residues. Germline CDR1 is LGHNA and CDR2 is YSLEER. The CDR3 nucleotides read TGCGCCAGCAGCTACGACAGAGGCTACGAGCAGTACTTC. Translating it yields CASSYDRGYEQYF.

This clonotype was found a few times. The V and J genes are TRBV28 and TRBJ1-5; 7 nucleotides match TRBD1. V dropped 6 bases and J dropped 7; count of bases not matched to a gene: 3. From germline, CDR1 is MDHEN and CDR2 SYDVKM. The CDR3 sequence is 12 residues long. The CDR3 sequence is CASRSRGQPQHF. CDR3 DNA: TGTGCCAGCAGATCCAGGGGGCAGCCCCAGCATTTT.